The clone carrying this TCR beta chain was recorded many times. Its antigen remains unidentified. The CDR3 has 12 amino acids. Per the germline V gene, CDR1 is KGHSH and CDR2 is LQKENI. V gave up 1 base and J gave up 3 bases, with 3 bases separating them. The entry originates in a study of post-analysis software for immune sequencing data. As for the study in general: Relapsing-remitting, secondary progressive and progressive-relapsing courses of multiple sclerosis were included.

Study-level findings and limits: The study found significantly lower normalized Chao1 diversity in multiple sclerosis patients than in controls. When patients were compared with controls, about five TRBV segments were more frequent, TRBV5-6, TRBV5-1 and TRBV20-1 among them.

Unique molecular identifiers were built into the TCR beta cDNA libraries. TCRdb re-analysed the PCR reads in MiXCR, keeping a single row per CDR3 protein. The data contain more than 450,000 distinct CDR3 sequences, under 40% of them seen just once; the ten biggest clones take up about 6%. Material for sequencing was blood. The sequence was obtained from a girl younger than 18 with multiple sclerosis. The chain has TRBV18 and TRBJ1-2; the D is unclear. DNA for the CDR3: TGTGCCAGCTCACCACGGGACTATGGCTACACCTTC. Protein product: CASSPRDYGYTF.